Listed here is a single TCR beta chain. No antigen is known for it. Libraries were prepared by immunoSEQ multiplex PCR; TCRdb keeps only in-frame clonotypes and omits some of them. The sample contains 85,000 or so clones, 85% to 95% of which appear only once. The J segment lost 1 base and the V segment lost 2 bases, leaving 5 bases of the junction unmatched. This CDR3 has 16 amino acids. The data belong to a study of siplizumab effects on memory and regulatory T cells. General study findings and limits: Under siplizumab, alloreactive sequences traced to unstimulated CD4+ memory cells were significantly reduced. Treg-derived clones made up an average of approximately 64% of mappable alloreactive CD4+ clones with siplizumab and roughly 29% in controls. There appeared to be greater diversity in naive T cells than in memory cells, and naive T cells seemed major contributors to the alloresponse.

Sequencing used CD8+ T cells sorted from blood. The chain has TRBV5-3 and TRBJ2-3, with 9 bases matching TRBD1. TRBV5-3 qualifies as an ORF whose function is uncertain. The sequence was obtained from a human donor in good health. The CDR3 DNA is TGTGCCAGAAGCTTCCCCACAGGGGGCGGCACAGATACGCAGTATTTT. Amino acid sequence: CARSFPTGGGTDTQYF.